The rows below give T cell receptor beta chains drawn from one sample of a study of early T cells in non-severe SARS-CoV-2 infection. MiXCR was run by TCRdb on the 5' RACE reads, yielding one entry per CDR3 protein. Seen here are tens of thousands of distinct CDR3 sequences, around 10% observed once, and the top ten hold about 4.2%. The sample consisted of whole blood. The receptors derive from an adult who was a healthcare worker with PCR-confirmed SARS-CoV-2 infection or an uninfected control (not recorded which). Each CDR3 is given without its conserved first and last residue.

>TRBJ2-7|TRBV3-1
ASSQGSPYEQY
>TRBJ1-1|TRBV5-1
ASSLEVGPEAF
>TRBJ1-1|TRBV5-1
ASSFTGGSAEAF
>TRBJ2-5|TRBV6-5
ASSYSEGETQY
>TRBJ2-2|TRBV4-2
ASSQGVGLAGTGELF
>TRBJ2-7|TRBV2
ASSTGTIEQY
>TRBJ1-6|TRBV4-1
ASSPWANSPLH
>TRBJ2-1|TRBV6-4
ASSASSYNEQF
>TRBJ1-2|TRBV5-1
ASSYRGSYGYT
>TRBJ1-5|TRBV3-1
ASSQDLGTNQPQH
>TRBJ2-1|TRBV19
ASSISLAGGEQF
>TRBJ2-5|TRBV6-2/TRBV6-3
ASSNRIETQY
>TRBJ2-3|TRBV11-2
ASSLGVHTPTDTQY
>TRBJ2-1|TRBV11-2
ASSLMTGSYNEQF
>TRBJ2-7|TRBV7-9
ASSEDRSLYEQY
>TRBJ2-1|TRBV7-9
ASSASGPYNEQF
>TRBJ2-7|TRBV20-1
SARDFTQQY
>TRBJ1-5|TRBV7-8
ASSLARDSNQPQH
>TRBJ2-4|TRBV3-1
ASSQEGIKGLAGEIVKNIQY
>TRBJ2-1|TRBV2
ASRTVEASRLGQF
>TRBJ2-5|TRBV5-5
ASSPPGGPGETQY
>TRBJ1-1|TRBV10-3
AISTIPGVDLSNTEAF
>TRBJ2-2|TRBV7-3
ASSQRTGELF
>TRBJ2-3|TRBV29-1
SLLHRGGPTDTQY
>TRBJ2-5|TRBV7-3
ASSLIPLGPMETQY
>TRBJ1-6|TRBV9
ASSVTERGRDSPLH
>TRBJ2-7|TRBV13
ASSSRQGNEQY
>TRBJ2-2|TRBV20-1
SARDGGTVNTGELF
>TRBJ2-1|TRBV29-1
SVGVTGGNEQF
>TRBJ1-4|TRBV4-1
ASSQDPLPANEKLF